This record covers a single T cell receptor (beta chain). The CDR3 loop spans 15 amino acids. CDR1 and CDR2 (germline): SNHLY, FYNNEI. The trim removed 8 bases at V and 1 base at J, leaving 4 bases unmatched. This sample stems from a study of regulatory dendritic cells for organ transplantation. Clones were read by immunoSEQ multiplex PCR, and TCRdb kept only the in-frame ones, dropping some. The sample has under 40,000 clones; 80% to 95% are singletons. The clonotype comes from a human donor in good health. The rearrangement uses TRBV2 and TRBJ2-5, with TRBD2 matching 13 bases. Sequencing was carried out using naive CD8+ T cells from blood. Subset given: CD45RA+ naive T cells. Here the CDR3 reads CASVTSGGPQETQYF. The CDR3 DNA reads TGTGCCAGCGTGACTAGCGGGGGGCCCCAAGAGACCCAGTACTTC.